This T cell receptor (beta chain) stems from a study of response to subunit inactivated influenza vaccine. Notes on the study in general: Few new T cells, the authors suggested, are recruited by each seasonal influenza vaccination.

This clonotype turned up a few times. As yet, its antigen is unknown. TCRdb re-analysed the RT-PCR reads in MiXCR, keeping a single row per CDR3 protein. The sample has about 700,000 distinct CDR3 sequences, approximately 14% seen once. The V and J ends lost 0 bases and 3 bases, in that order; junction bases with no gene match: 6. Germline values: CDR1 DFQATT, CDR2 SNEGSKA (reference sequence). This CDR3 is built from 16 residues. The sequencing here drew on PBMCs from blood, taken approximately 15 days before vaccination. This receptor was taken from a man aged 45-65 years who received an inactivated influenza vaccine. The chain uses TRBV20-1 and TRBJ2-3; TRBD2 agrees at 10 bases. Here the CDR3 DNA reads TGCAGTGCTAGAGAAGCTAGCGGGAGAGGTACAGATACGCAGTATTTT. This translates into CSAREASGRGTDTQYF.